This T cell receptor beta chain was recorded in a study of blood T cells in healthy people across ages. A second PCR, run for roughly 6 to 11 cycles, used a sample-barcoded 5' primer plus a J-beta primer mix. In TCRdb, the 5' RACE reads were re-called with MiXCR into one record per CDR3 protein. The repertoire includes 1.5 million to 2 million distinct CDR3 sequences, 39% of them detected once, and 20% to 25% sits in the top ten. This clonotype was counted only a few times. The CDR3 consists of 14 residues. CDR1 and CDR2 (germline): KGHDR, SFDVKD. Germline trimming cut 9 bases from V and 7 bases from J; bases unmatched to any gene: 10.

This receptor was obtained from a human donor in good health. V is TRBV24-1 and J is TRBJ1-2; 10 nucleotides line up with TRBD1. The sequenced sample was blood. CDR3 sequence (DNA): TGTGCCACCTCCGGGACAGGGGTACAGAGTGGCTACACCTTC. Translation: CATSGTGVQSGYTF.